The T cell receptor (beta chain) under discussion was sequenced for a study of blood T cell repertoires in COVID-19. This CDR3 has 13 residues. The J segment lost 7 bases and the V segment lost 0 bases, leaving 3 bases of the junction unmatched. CDR1 and CDR2 from the germline V gene are GTSNPN and SVGIG (reference sequence). Sequenced by immunoSEQ multiplex PCR; TCRdb stores in-frame clones only, minus some. The table records 300,000 to 350,000 clones, around nine tenths of them present only once. This sequence originates from a woman aged 25-40 years with COVID-19, enrolled during active disease. Sequencing was carried out using peripheral blood. The V call is TRBV30, the J call TRBJ1-5; 7 nucleotides align to TRBD1. CDR3 region: CAWSVQGQQPQHF. CDR3 nucleotides: TGTGCCTGGAGTGTGCAGGGACAGCAGCCCCAGCATTTT.